This T cell receptor (beta chain) was retrieved from a study of blood T cell repertoires in COVID-19. Study details: Acute and convalescent COVID-19 specimens originated in the United States, Italy and Spain.

The CDR3 is 12 residues long. Germline V gene sequence: CDR1 SQVTM, CDR2 ANQGSEA. Trimming shortened V by 6 bases and J by 7 bases, and 13 bases separated the two germline ends. In the authors' workflow: Amplified reference gene primers provided the basis for estimating nucleated cell counts. Some clones are missing from TCRdb's copy, which holds only in-frame ones; the method was immunoSEQ multiplex PCR. V and J calls and clone size are copied from that table; D and trimming were computed from the DNA. The table includes approximately 300,000 clones, about 89% detected once. Participant reports of clinical history set cohort assignment.

The sequence derives from a woman aged 25 to 39 who had recovered from COVID-19. V is TRBV29-1 and J is TRBJ1-5, with a weak D call TRBD1 (5 bases). The sample consisted of PBMCs or T cells enriched from blood (not recorded which). CDR3 protein: CSVGDSDQPQHF. The DNA for the CDR3 is TGCAGCGTCGGGGACTCGGACCAGCCCCAGCATTTT.